This T cell receptor (beta chain) derives from a study of cytomegalovirus exposure and HLA in healthy donors. General study findings and limits: Earlier results showed most TCR beta V segments being productive about 90% or about 30% of the time. Later on, an analysis tied 15,000 to 20,000 TCR beta sequences to HLA alleles at 0.05 false discovery rate.

Remarks on this clone: Antigen specificity is unknown.

Trimming shortened V by 2 bases and J by 0 bases, and 8 bases separated the two germline ends. The CDR3 sequence is 15 residues long. Primers included in the PCR were 60 Vbeta and 13 Jbeta primers. Sequenced by immunoSEQ multiplex PCR; TCRdb stores in-frame clones only, minus some. The top ten clones hold approximately 6.4% of a sample with some 120,000 clones, approximately 85% of them seen once. This chain connects TRBV23-1 to TRBJ1-3; D may be TRBD1 (5 bases). TRBV23-1 is identified as an open reading frame with a role that is uncertain. The sequence was collected from a woman aged 25 to 39 in good health and CMV-seropositive. Sequenced material: PBMCs. This CDR3 is CASSQKGLSGNTIYF. DNA for the CDR3: TGCGCCAGCAGTCAAAAGGGGCTCTCTGGAAACACCATATATTTT.